The T cell receptor (beta chain) under discussion was sequenced for a study of T cells in narcolepsy. The wider study: Healthy controls were enrolled alongside patients with narcolepsy type 1 or type 2. Study outcomes and limitations: Blood of same and different patients, but not healthy controls, reportedly held recurring autoreactive clonotypes. Autoreactive HCRT-specific and TRIB2-specific clonotypes were marked in same-patient CSF-versus-blood CD4+ comparisons. In some patient and control memory CD4+ samples, autoreactive clones were absent.

For this clone: The antigen is undetermined.

Assay: immunoSEQ multiplex PCR; the TCRdb copy retains only in-frame clones and omits some. Of 30,000 or so clones in the sample, 60% to 85% were seen once. CDR1 is SGHDN, CDR2 FVKESK, per germline. The CDR3 loop spans 13 amino acids. V was cut by 0 bases and J by 6 bases, with 5 bases left in between. The chain joins TRBV14 to TRBJ2-2; unclear D gene. What was sequenced was memory (CD45RA-) CD4+ T cells from blood. The TCR sequence derives from a human donor in good health. CDR3 coding DNA: TGTGCCAGCAGCCAAGACCTTGCCGGGGAGCTGTTTTTT. Encoded protein: CASSQDLAGELFF. Using reference TRBV14 and TRBJ2-2 for the parts outside the CDR3, the full variable domain is EAGVTQFPSHSVIEKGQTVTLRCDPISGHDNLYWYRRVMGKEIKFLLHFVKESKQDESGMPNNRFLAERTGGTYSTLKVQPAELEDSGVYFCASSQDLAGELFFGEGSRLTVL.